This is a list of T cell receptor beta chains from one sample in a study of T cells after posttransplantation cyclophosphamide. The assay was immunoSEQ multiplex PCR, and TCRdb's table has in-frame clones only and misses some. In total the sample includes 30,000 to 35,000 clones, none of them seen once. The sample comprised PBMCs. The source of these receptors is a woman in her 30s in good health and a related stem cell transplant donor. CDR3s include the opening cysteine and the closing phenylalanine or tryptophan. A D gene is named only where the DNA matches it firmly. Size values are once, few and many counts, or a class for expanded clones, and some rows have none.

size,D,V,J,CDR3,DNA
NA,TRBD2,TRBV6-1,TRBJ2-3,CASSEEVLAGVSTDTQYF,TGTGCCAGCAGTGAAGAGGTCCTAGCGGGGGTTAGCACAGATACGCAGTATTTT
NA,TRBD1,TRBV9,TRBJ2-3,CASSPGGGSTSTDTQYF,TGTGCCAGCAGCCCAGGGGGTGGATCGACTAGCACAGATACGCAGTATTTT
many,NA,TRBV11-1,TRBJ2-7,CASSLSQATYEQYF,TGTGCCAGCAGCTTATCTCAGGCCACCTACGAGCAGTACTTC
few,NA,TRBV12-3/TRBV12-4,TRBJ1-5,CASSLGQGGQPQHF,TGTGCCAGCAGTTTGGGACAAGGCGGACAGCCCCAGCATTTT
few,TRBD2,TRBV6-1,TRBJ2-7,CASSAPGASSGGAGSYEQYF,TGTGCCAGCAGTGCCCCTGGGGCCTCTAGCGGGGGGGCCGGCTCATACGAGCAGTACTTC
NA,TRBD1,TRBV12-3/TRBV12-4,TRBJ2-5,CASRGTGIETQYF,TGTGCCAGCAGGGGGACAGGGATAGAGACCCAGTACTTC
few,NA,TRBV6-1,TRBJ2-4,CASSMDSLGRNIQYF,TGTGCCAGCAGTATGGACAGTCTCGGACGAAACATTCAGTACTTC
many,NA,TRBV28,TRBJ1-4,CASRAPGLLGEKLFF,TGTGCCAGCAGGGCACCGGGACTTTTAGGTGAAAAACTGTTTTTT
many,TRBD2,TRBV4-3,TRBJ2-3,CASSQALYRGGVDTQYF,TGCGCCAGCAGCCAAGCTCTTTACCGGGGGGGCGTAGATACGCAGTATTTT
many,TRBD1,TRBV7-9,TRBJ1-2,CASSLTRQGAGYTF,TGTGCCAGCAGCCTAACCAGACAGGGGGCTGGCTACACCTTC
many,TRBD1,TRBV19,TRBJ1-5,CASSPQQGAGEPQHF,TGTGCCAGTAGTCCTCAACAGGGGGCGGGAGAGCCCCAGCATTTT
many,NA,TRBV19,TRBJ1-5,CASSRQPSNQPQHF,TGTGCCAGTAGTCGACAGCCCAGCAATCAGCCCCAGCATTTT
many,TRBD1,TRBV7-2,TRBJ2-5,CASSPWTGQETQYF,TGTGCCAGCAGCCCGTGGACAGGTCAAGAGACCCAGTACTTC
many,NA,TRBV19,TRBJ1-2,CASNRLRAQDSAYGYTF,TGTGCCAGTAACCGCCTAAGGGCACAAGATTCGGCCTATGGCTACACCTTC
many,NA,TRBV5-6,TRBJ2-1,CASSLGQFYNEQFF,TGTGCCAGCAGCTTGGGACAGTTCTACAATGAGCAGTTCTTC
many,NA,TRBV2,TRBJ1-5,CASSDRGGNQPQHF,TGTGCCAGCAGTGACAGGGGAGGAAATCAGCCCCAGCATTTT
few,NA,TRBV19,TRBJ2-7,CASIGGSIYEQYF,TGTGCCAGTATCGGGGGAAGCATCTACGAGCAGTACTTC
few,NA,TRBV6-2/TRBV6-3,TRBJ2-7,CASSYSEGRKEQYF,TGTGCCAGCAGTTACTCCGAGGGCAGAAAGGAGCAGTACTTC
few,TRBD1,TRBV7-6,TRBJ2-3,CASSLGAFLGQGADTQYF,TGTGCCAGCAGCTTAGGAGCGTTTTTAGGACAGGGGGCAGATACGCAGTATTTT